These T cell receptor beta chains were read from a single sample in a study of blood T cell repertoires in COVID-19. Assay used: immunoSEQ multiplex PCR; TCRdb lists only in-frame clones, some missing. Found here are 140,000 to 150,000 clones, 80% to 90% of them singletons; the top ten hold 8%. The specimen was peripheral blood. Receptor source: a woman in her sixties or seventies with COVID-19, enrolled during active disease. CDR3s include the opening cysteine and the closing phenylalanine or tryptophan. The D gene is left open where the match is weak. Not every row has a clone size; where given, it reads once, few, many or a size class.

TRBV7-9	NA	TRBJ2-6	NA	TGTGCCAGCACCCTAACAGATGCCAACGTCCTGACTTTC	CASTLTDANVLTF
TRBV7-2	NA	TRBJ2-3	NA	TGTGCCAGCAGCTGGAGCCGGGGAGATACGCAGTATTTT	CASSWSRGDTQYF
TRBV30	NA	TRBJ1-2	TRBD1	TGTGCCTGGAGTCGGTCAGGGACAGGGTTCCGCCTTAACTATGGCTACACCTTC	CAWSRSGTGFRLNYGYTF
TRBV7-2	NA	TRBJ2-5	TRBD2	TGTGCCAGCAGCCCCCAGAGACTAGCGCGGGAGACCCAGTACTTC	CASSPQRLARETQYF
TRBV6-1	NA	TRBJ2-3	NA	TGTGCCAGCAGTGAAATGCAAGCTCGGGGAGATACGCAGTATTTT	CASSEMQARGDTQYF
TRBV7-9	NA	TRBJ1-3	TRBD1	TGTGCCAGCAGCGGGCCAGGGGGCACCTCCTCTGGAAACACCATATATTTT	CASSGPGGTSSGNTIYF
TRBV6-5	NA	TRBJ1-1	NA	TGTGCCAGCAGTTTCTACGCACTCATGAACACTGAAGCTTTCTTT	CASSFYALMNTEAFF
TRBV6-5	once	TRBJ2-7	NA	TGTGCCAGCAGTTACTCGAAGCAGGGTCTCTACGAGCAGTACTTC	CASSYSKQGLYEQYF
TRBV7-9	once	TRBJ1-4	NA	TGTGCCAGCAGCTCAGAAGGGGCAGGGGAAAAACTGTTTTTT	CASSSEGAGEKLFF
TRBV19	NA	TRBJ1-1	TRBD1	TGTGCCAGTAGTATTACGCGACAGGGAGGAGTAGCTTTCTTT	CASSITRQGGVAFF
TRBV10-3	NA	TRBJ2-7	NA	TGTGCCATCGGAGGACAGGGAGGGGGACCCGAGCAGTACTTC	CAIGGQGGGPEQYF
TRBV9	few	TRBJ1-1	NA	TGTGCCAGCAGCGTCTCCTTGAACACTGAAGCTTTCTTT	CASSVSLNTEAFF
TRBV6-2/TRBV6-3	NA	TRBJ2-3	TRBD2	TGTGCCAGCAGCCCTCCTCCGACCACTAGCGGGGGGGCAGATACGCAGTATTTT	CASSPPPTTSGGADTQYF
TRBV13	NA	TRBJ1-4	TRBD1	TGTGCCAGCAGCTTAAGGGACAGGGAGGAAAAACTGTTTTTT	CASSLRDREEKLFF
TRBV6-1	NA	TRBJ2-7	TRBD2	TGTGCCAGCAGTGATTGGGTGGGTAGCGGGGCTTACGAGCAGTACTTC	CASSDWVGSGAYEQYF
TRBV5-5	NA	TRBJ1-5	NA	TGTGCCAGCAGCTGGGGAGAGAGAGAGCCCCAGCATTTT	CASSWGEREPQHF
TRBV15	NA	TRBJ2-7	TRBD1	TGTGCCACCAGTGTACAGGGGAGCTCCTACGAGCAGTACTTC	CATSVQGSSYEQYF
TRBV7-6	NA	TRBJ2-5	TRBD1	TGTGCCAGCAGCAGAGGGACAGGGGGAACCCAGTACTTC	CASSRGTGGTQYF
TRBV28	NA	TRBJ2-7	TRBD1	TGTGCCAGCAGAGATGCCGGGACAGTCTACGAGCAGTACTTC	CASRDAGTVYEQYF
TRBV5-6	NA	TRBJ1-5	NA	TGTGCCAGCAGCTTGGAGGGGGGGCAGCCCCAGCATTTT	CASSLEGGQPQHF
TRBV30	NA	TRBJ1-4	TRBD1	TGTGCCTGGAGTGTGGGACAGTTCAATGAAAAACTGTTTTTT	CAWSVGQFNEKLFF
TRBV19	NA	TRBJ1-5	TRBD1	TGTGCCAGTAGGGTACCGGGACAGGGCTGGCAGCCCCAGCATTTT	CASRVPGQGWQPQHF
TRBV19	NA	TRBJ1-5	TRBD1	TGTGCCAGCCACAGGGGCTATAGCAATCAGCCCCAGCATTTT	CASHRGYSNQPQHF
TRBV2	NA	TRBJ2-3	NA	TGTGCCAGCAGTGCCAGGGTCGTTTCAGATACGCAGTATTTT	CASSARVVSDTQYF
TRBV12-3/TRBV12-4	NA	TRBJ1-1	NA	TGTGCCAGCACCCTAGGACAGAACACTGAAGCTTTCTTT	CASTLGQNTEAFF
TRBV7-2	NA	TRBJ1-6	TRBD1	TGTGCCAGCGGACAGGGAGGGAATTCACCCCTCCACTTT	CASGQGGNSPLHF
TRBV10-3	NA	TRBJ1-1	TRBD1	TGTGCCATCAGTGGACAGGGAATTGAAGCTTTCTTT	CAISGQGIEAFF
TRBV9	NA	TRBJ1-1	NA	TGTGCCAGCAGCGAGGGGGTAGGGGTCATGAACACTGAAGCTTTCTTT	CASSEGVGVMNTEAFF
TRBV9	large	TRBJ2-7	NA	TGTGCCAGCAGCGCGAGTGACAGACTCGCCTACGAGCAGTACTTC	CASSASDRLAYEQYF
TRBV4-1	NA	TRBJ1-4	TRBD1	TGCGCCAGCAGCCAGGGGGGACAGGGAATTAATGAAAAACTGTTTTTT	CASSQGGQGINEKLFF
TRBV15	NA	TRBJ2-2	NA	TGTGCCACCAGCAGTCGGATCCAGGCCGCGAACACCGGGGAGCTGTTTTTT	CATSSRIQAANTGELFF
TRBV5-5	NA	TRBJ1-1	NA	TGTGCCAGCAGCTTGTCAGGAAGCCGAAACACTGAAGCTTTCTTT	CASSLSGSRNTEAFF
TRBV23-1	NA	TRBJ2-3	NA	TGCGCCAGCAGTCAATCGTTTCGTAGTTCTAGCACAGATACGCAGTATTTT	CASSQSFRSSSTDTQYF
TRBV7-9	NA	TRBJ1-1	TRBD1	TGTGCCAGCAGCGGATCGACAGGGGTTACTGAAGCTTTCTTT	CASSGSTGVTEAFF
TRBV25-1	NA	TRBJ2-7	NA	TGTGCCAGCGGGGGCGCGGGCCATTCACCCTACGAGCAGTACTTC	CASGGAGHSPYEQYF
TRBV5-8	NA	TRBJ2-3	NA	TGTGCCAGCAGCTTGCGAGCCGATACGCAGTATTTT	CASSLRADTQYF
TRBV5-1	NA	TRBJ2-2	NA	TGCGCCAGCAGCCGGGACACGGATAGCACCGGGGAGCTGTTTTTT	CASSRDTDSTGELFF
TRBV11-3	NA	TRBJ1-3	NA	TGTGCCAGCAGCCCAAATGGAAACACCATATATTTT	CASSPNGNTIYF
TRBV7-2	NA	TRBJ2-5	NA	TGTGCCAGCAGAGGTGGGGCACTGGAGACCCAGTACTTC	CASRGGALETQYF
TRBV7-3	NA	TRBJ2-7	NA	TGTGCCAGCAGCTTAGGGAGAGCCTACGAGCAGTACTTC	CASSLGRAYEQYF
TRBV20-1	few	TRBJ1-2	NA	TGCAGTGCTAGTCCTACAGTTGGCTATGGCTACACCTTC	CSASPTVGYGYTF
TRBV7-3	NA	TRBJ1-1	TRBD1	TGTGCCAGCAGCTCGGGACAGGGGAACACTGAAGCTTTCTTT	CASSSGQGNTEAFF
TRBV28	NA	TRBJ1-1	NA	TGTGCCAGCAGTTTAAAAGGACTGATGAACACTGAAGCTTTCTTT	CASSLKGLMNTEAFF
TRBV7-2	NA	TRBJ2-1	NA	TGTGCCAGCAGCCCGCGGACTGCCTCCTACAATGAGCAGTTCTTC	CASSPRTASYNEQFF
TRBV5-1	NA	TRBJ1-2	NA	TGCGCCAGCAGCTTGGACTTCCATGGCTACACCTTC	CASSLDFHGYTF
TRBV6-5	NA	TRBJ2-5	TRBD1	TGTGCCAGCTGGGGTTGGGACAGGGCCCAAGAGACCCAGTACTTC	CASWGWDRAQETQYF
TRBV7-3	NA	TRBJ1-6	TRBD1	TGTGCCAGCAGCTTAACTGCAGGGGGCATTTCACCCCTCCACTTT	CASSLTAGGISPLHF
TRBV19	NA	TRBJ2-1	TRBD1	TGTGCCAGTGAAAGGGGGAACAGGGGAGCAAATGAGCAGTTCTTC	CASERGNRGANEQFF
TRBV12-3/TRBV12-4	NA	TRBJ1-2	NA	TGTGCCAGCAGTTTAGGGCTCGACTATGGCTACACCTTC	CASSLGLDYGYTF
TRBV4-2	NA	TRBJ2-4	TRBD2	TGTGCCAGCAGCCATCGGGGGGGCGTCGAAAACATTCAGTACTTC	CASSHRGGVENIQYF
TRBV4-2	NA	TRBJ2-3	NA	TGTGCCAGCAGCCAAGATCACTGGGGGGGGGCTAGCACAGATACGCAGTATTTT	CASSQDHWGGASTDTQYF
TRBV6-5	NA	TRBJ2-1	NA	TGTGCCAGCAGTCGGTACAGAGACCACAATGAGCAGTTCTTC	CASSRYRDHNEQFF